The T cell receptor beta chain under discussion was sequenced for a study of PD-1 blockade in classical Hodgkin lymphoma. Overall study context: Patients were infused with nivolumab 3 mg/kg every 2 weeks. Findings and limits, study-wide: In CD4+ cells, TCR diversity went up significantly by C4D1, but in CD8+ cells it did not. Lower baseline TCR diversity marked trial partial responders and progressors. Newly diagnosed patients were reported to start with lower TCR diversity than healthy donors.

Assay used: immunoSEQ multiplex PCR; TCRdb lists only in-frame clones, some missing. The sample lists about 23,000 clones; approximately 81% were seen once. Patients all relapsed after autologous stem cell transplantation, and there was variation in brentuximab vedotin exposure. This clone was picked up one time. Its antigen remains unknown. Germline V gene data show CDR1 as SGHTA and CDR2 as FQGNSA. Trimming left V 4 bases short and J 0 bases short, with 10 bases between. This CDR3 has 15 amino acids. This specimen was peripheral blood mononuclear cells (PBMCs), taken before the second cycle of nivolumab. The clonotype comes from a human donor with classical Hodgkin lymphoma. The chain carries TRBV7-2 and TRBJ1-5, with D possibly TRBD1 on 6 matching bases. The CDR3 spells CASSSQGYSNQPQHF. The CDR3 coding sequence is TGTGCCAGCAGCTCACAGGGTTATAGCAATCAGCCCCAGCATTTT.